This T cell receptor beta chain stems from a study of shared T cell receptors in the human thymus. The V end lost 6 bases, the J end lost 2 bases, and 11 bases lay between the germline ends. The CDR3 covers 14 residues. The V gene's germline CDR1 is MNHEY and CDR2 SVGAGI. Only in-frame clones appear in the TCRdb table, and some are missing; sequencing was by immunoSEQ multiplex PCR. The sample gives more than 550,000 clones, about 90% of which show up once; about 0.0094% is in the top ten. This sample also appeared in a second study, on human thymus T cells. This second study says: There were highly overlapping thymic repertoires among unrelated individuals, as related research reported.

The TCR sequence derives from a boy younger than two with a congenital heart defect. Specimen: thymocytes. This chain links TRBV6-5 with TRBJ1-5, with D possibly matching TRBD1 (6 bases). The CDR3 spells CASRPGQGNQPQHF. The CDR3 nucleotides are TGTGCCAGCAGACCGGGACAAGGCAATCAGCCCCAGCATTTT.